This T cell receptor (beta chain) came from a study of shared clonotypes between healthy human individuals. Profiling relied on immunoSEQ multiplex PCR, and the TCRdb table lists in-frame clones only, not all of them. Altogether some 2,500,000 clones are present, 90% to 95% being singletons, with the ten largest covering 0.36%. The CDR3 has 13 residues. Germline V CDR1 and CDR2: SGHTA, FQGNSA. V shed 1 base and J shed 7 bases, with 8 bases lying between them. This chain joins TRBV7-2 and TRBJ1-5, with unresolved D. Input material: naive CD4+ T cells from PBMCs. The subset: CD45RA+ positively selected. The origin of this receptor is a man in his late teens or twenties in good health. Some clones in this sample may be carry-over from other donors' samples. This CDR3 is CASSLVGEQPQHF. CDR3 sequence (DNA): TGTGCCAGCAGCTTAGTCGGGGAGCAGCCCCAGCATTTT. Based on the CDR3 plus reference TRBV7-2 and TRBJ1-5, the full variable domain is GAGVSQSPSNKVTEKGKDVELRCDPISGHTALYWYRQSLGQGLEFLIYFQGNSAPDKSGLPSDRFSAERTGGSVSTLTIQRTQQEDSAVYLCASSLVGEQPQHFGDGTRLSIL.